A single sample gave rise to the 11 T cell receptor beta chains below, sequenced in a study of blood T cell repertoires in COVID-19. Some clones are missing from TCRdb's copy, which holds only in-frame ones; the method was immunoSEQ multiplex PCR. Of about 78,000 clones detected, around nine tenths appear once; the ten largest clones hold around 1.9%. Sequenced material: peripheral blood. These receptors were collected from a woman in her fifties or sixties with acute or convalescent COVID-19.

In DNA, the CDR3 is TGTGCCAGCAGTTTCCTAGATACGCAGTATTTT. This sequence encodes CASSFLDTQYF. The rearrangement uses TRBV6-5 and TRBJ2-3; D remains unclear. The CDR3 extends over 11 amino acids. V lost 4 bases and J 5 bases, leaving 4 bases between the germline ends. CDR1 is MNHEY, CDR2 SVGAGI, per germline.

The V gene is TRBV11-3, the J gene TRBJ2-1, with 8 bases lining up with TRBD2. V trimming: 2 bases; J trimming: 7 bases; junction bases outside the gene matches: 10. The CDR3 extends over 16 amino acids. The germline V gene has CDR1 SGHNT and CDR2 YENEEA. In DNA, the CDR3 is TGTGCCAGCAGCTTAAAAGCCCGCGGGGGGCGGAATGAGCAGTTCTTC. Translating gives CASSLKARGGRNEQFF.

The chain's CDR3 is CAISGGQAEAFF. CDR3 DNA: TGTGCCATCAGTGGGGGGCAGGCTGAAGCTTTCTTT. The chain recombines TRBV10-3 with TRBJ1-1, with a weak D call TRBD1 (6 bases). Germline lookup yields CDR1 ENHRY and CDR2 SYGVKD. This CDR3 is built from 12 residues. V was trimmed by 4 bases and J by 6 bases, leaving 9 bases between them.

This chain joins TRBV7-9 and TRBJ1-5; 7 bases map to TRBD1. CDR1 and CDR2 (germline): SEHNR, FQNEAQ (reference sequence). V lost 3 bases, J lost 7 bases, and 9 bases stayed unmatched. There are 15 residues in the CDR3. CDR3 in amino acids: CASSFGTGVGQPQHF. CDR3 nucleotides: TGTGCCAGCAGCTTCGGCACAGGGGTGGGACAGCCCCAGCATTTT. Supplemented by reference TRBV7-9 and TRBJ1-5, the full variable domain reads DTGVSQNPRHKITKRGQNVTFRCDPISEHNRLYWYRQTLGQGPEFLTYFQNEAQLEKSRLLSDRFSAERPKGSFSTLEIQRTEQGDSAMYLCASSFGTGVGQPQHFGDGTRLSIL.

This chain joins TRBV7-6 and TRBJ1-3, with TRBD1 matching 10 bases. J was trimmed by 3 bases and V by 5 bases; bases with no gene match: 4. The CDR3 is 15 amino acids. Germline lookup yields CDR1 SGHVS and CDR2 FNYEAQ. The CDR3 bases are TGTGCCAGCAGCCCCCGGGACAGGGGTGGAAACACCATATATTTT. Translating gives CASSPRDRGGNTIYF. Based on the CDR3 plus reference TRBV7-6 and TRBJ1-3, the full variable domain is GAGVSQSPRYKVTKRGQDVALRCDPISGHVSLYWYRQALGQGPEFLTYFNYEAQQDKSGLPNDRFSAERPEGSISTLTIQRTEQRDSAMYRCASSPRDRGGNTIYFGEGSWLTVV.

The chain is built from TRBV6-2 or TRBV6-3 and TRBJ1-6, with D possibly being TRBD1 (6 bases). This CDR3 spans 16 amino acids. Per germline, CDR1 MNHEY and CDR2 SVGEGT. Trimming cost V 5 bases and J 2 bases, with 13 bases left between them. The DNA of the CDR3 is TGTGCCAGCAGTGACCGACGGACAGCCTATAATTCACCCCTCCACTTT. Its translation is CASSDRRTAYNSPLHF.

The rearrangement joins TRBV7-9 to TRBJ2-4; maybe TRBD2 (6 bases). Trimming took off 2 bases at V and 1 base at J, with 15 bases between the two ends. The CDR3 runs to 17 residues. Per the germline V gene, CDR1 is SEHNR and CDR2 is FQNEAQ (reference sequence). CDR3 amino acids: CASSLIPQGGAKNIQYF. The CDR3 DNA reads TGTGCCAGCAGCTTAATCCCCCAGGGAGGTGCCAAAAACATTCAGTACTTC.

This chain links TRBV12-3 or TRBV12-4 with TRBJ1-2; unclear D gene. Trimming removed 3 bases from V and 8 bases from J, with 13 bases in between. The length of the CDR3 is 13 residues. CDR3 DNA sequence: TGTGCCAGCAGTTTTGGTATCCCGGGGGGCTACACCTTC. Amino acid sequence: CASSFGIPGGYTF.

The V gene is TRBV4-3, the J gene TRBJ1-5; 7 nucleotides agree with TRBD1. CDR1 is LGHNA, CDR2 YSLEER, per germline. After removal of 0 bases from V and 6 bases from J, the junction contained 5 bases not matched to a gene. This CDR3 has 15 residues. CDR3 sequence: CASSQDRAGGQPQHF. The CDR3 DNA reads as TGCGCCAGCAGCCAAGACAGGGCAGGGGGTCAGCCCCAGCATTTT.

The chain carries TRBV28 and TRBJ2-4; 9 positions match TRBD2. Losses at the gene ends were 7 bases for V and 1 base for J; bases not matched to a gene: 8. The CDR3 has 16 residues. Germline V gene data show CDR1 as MDHEN and CDR2 as SYDVKM. This CDR3 is CASILAGSLAKNIQYF. The CDR3 nucleotides are TGTGCCAGCATCCTAGCGGGATCCTTGGCCAAAAACATTCAGTACTTC.

The chain recombines TRBV6-5 with TRBJ1-6, with D possibly being TRBD1 (6 bases). Looked up from germline, CDR1 is MNHEY and CDR2 is SVGAGI. The V end was cut by 5 bases, the J end by 10 bases, with 15 bases between. The CDR3 consists of 14 residues. CDR3 protein: CASSQGTLGSPLHF. The CDR3 nucleotides are TGTGCCAGCAGTCAGGGGACCCTTGGGTCACCCCTCCACTTT.